The source of this T cell receptor (beta chain) is a study of blood T cells in healthy people across ages. For the second PCR, which ran for roughly 6 to 12 cycles, a sample-barcoded 5' primer and a J-beta primer mix were used. TCRdb analysed the 5' RACE reads with MiXCR anew, one entry per CDR3 protein. Of 600,000 to 800,000 distinct CDR3 sequences in the sample, around 50% were seen once. The V and J ends lost 7 bases and 1 base respectively, with 10 bases between them. The CDR3 consists of 13 residues. Germline lookup yields CDR1 ENHRY and CDR2 SYGVKD. The chain couples TRBV10-3 to TRBJ1-1, with no clear D. The material sequenced was blood. The sequence came from a woman older than 75 in good health. CDR3 coding DNA: TGTGCCATCAAGGGAACCGAGAACACTGAAGCTTTCTTT. It is translated as CAIKGTENTEAFF.